The 24 T cell receptor beta chains below come from one sample, sequenced in a study of blood T cell repertoires in COVID-19. Assay used: immunoSEQ multiplex PCR; TCRdb lists only in-frame clones, some missing. The table shows 100,000 to 150,000 clones, with 81% occurring only once. The sample taken for sequencing was peripheral blood. The receptors were sampled from a young man with COVID-19, enrolled during active disease.

The chain combines TRBV10-1 with TRBJ1-1, with 7 bases matching TRBD1. Germline-derived CDR1 and CDR2 are WNHNN and SYGVQD (reference sequence). This CDR3 comprises 15 residues. Trimming at V came to 3 bases and at J to 1 base, leaving 5 bases not matched to a gene. The CDR3 DNA follows: TGCGCCAGCAGTGACCTCAGACAGGGGAACACTGAAGCTTTCTTT. This gives the protein CASSDLRQGNTEAFF.

This chain joins TRBV18 and TRBJ2-5; weak D call: TRBD1 (5 bases). V was cut by 6 bases and J by 0 bases, with 11 bases left in between. The CDR3 is made up of 14 amino acids. The germline CDR1 and CDR2 sequences are KGHSH and LQKENI. The CDR3 DNA sequence: TGTGCCAGCTCGCTTACAGGTGACCAAGAGACCCAGTACTTC. It specifies CASSLTGDQETQYF.

The chain links TRBV9 to TRBJ2-2; weak D call: TRBD1 (6 bases). CDR1 and CDR2 (germline): SGDLS, YYNGEE. The CDR3 spans 16 residues. The ends were cut back, 3 bases at V and 3 bases at J, with 15 bases in the middle. This chain's CDR3 is CASSEPRGDHTGELFF. CDR3 coding DNA: TGTGCCAGCAGCGAACCCAGGGGAGACCACACCGGGGAGCTGTTTTTT.

This clone has just a few counts. The gene calls are TRBV7-8 and TRBJ1-2; D is possibly TRBD1 (6 bases). The CDR3 runs to 15 residues. Germline assignment: CDR1 SGHVS and CDR2 FQNEAQ. V gave up 0 bases and J gave up 4 bases, with 12 bases separating them. The CDR3 loop reads CASSLAQDRTYGYTF. CDR3 DNA: TGTGCCAGCAGCTTAGCGCAAGACAGGACCTATGGCTACACCTTC.

V and J are TRBV11-2 and TRBJ1-2, with D perhaps TRBD1 (6 bases). Trimming removed 5 bases from V and 4 bases from J, with 14 bases in between. CDR1 and CDR2 (germline): SGHAT, FQNNGV. The CDR3 is 14 amino acids. The CDR3 reads CASSPTTGTYGYTF. The CDR3 DNA reads as TGTGCCAGCAGCCCTACGACAGGAACCTATGGCTACACCTTC. The variable domain in full, with the rest retrieved from reference TRBV11-2 and TRBJ1-2, is EAGVAQSPRYKIIEKRQSVAFWCNPISGHATLYWYQQILGQGPKLLIQFQNNGVVDDSQLPKDRFSAERLKGVDSTLKIQPAKLEDSAVYLCASSPTTGTYGYTFGSGTRLTVV.

This clone was counted only a few times. Other DNA sequences in the same sample also yield this CDR3. V is TRBV10-3 and J is TRBJ1-1; no reliable D call. Germline V gene data show CDR1 as ENHRY and CDR2 as SYGVKD. CDR3 length: 14 residues. V lost 3 bases and J 0 bases, leaving 8 bases between the germline ends. CDR3 in DNA: TGTGCCATCAGTGACTCAGGTCTGAACACTGAAGCTTTCTTT. It encodes CAISDSGLNTEAFF.

The chain's CDR3 is CASGLGTAGVGTQYF. For the CDR3, the DNA is TGTGCTAGTGGTTTGGGAACAGCAGGGGTTGGGACGCAGTATTTT. J is TRBJ2-3 and V is TRBV12-5, with D possibly being TRBD1 (6 bases). V was trimmed by 1 base and J by 9 bases, leaving 17 bases between them. Germline loops: CDR1 LGHNT, CDR2 FRNRAP. The length of the CDR3 is 15 residues.

This chain connects TRBV3-1 (or the pseudogene TRBV3-2) to TRBJ1-1; 10 nucleotides match TRBD1. The ends lost 3 bases at V and 5 bases at J; junction bases unmatched: 9. This CDR3 is 16 amino acids long. The germline CDR1 and CDR2 sequences are LGHDT and YNNKEL (reference sequence). As DNA, the CDR3 is TGTGCCAGCAGCCATCGACAGGGGGCGCTGGGAACTGAAGCTTTCTTT. It is translated as CASSHRQGALGTEAFF.

This clone was seen only once. The genes are TRBV3-1 (or the pseudogene TRBV3-2) and TRBJ1-1; 7 bases align to TRBD1. Germline CDR1 LGHDT, CDR2 YNNKEL (reference sequence). V trimming: 4 bases; J trimming: 1 base; junction bases outside the gene matches: 6. The CDR3 runs to 15 residues. CDR3: CASSPTGTANTEAFF. The CDR3 DNA follows: TGTGCCAGCAGCCCCACCGGGACAGCGAACACTGAAGCTTTCTTT.

The gene calls are TRBV28 and TRBJ1-4, with 7 bases lining up with TRBD1. CDR1 is MDHEN and CDR2 is SYDVKM in the germline V gene. The V gene end was trimmed by 3 bases and the J gene end by 15 bases; junction bases not matched to a gene: 4. The CDR3 has 11 amino acids. For the CDR3, the DNA is TGTGCCAGCAGTTTCAGGGGGGTGGTGTTTTTT. Residues: CASSFRGVVFF.

The chain uses TRBV9 and TRBJ2-5; 15 positions agree with TRBD2. V dropped 2 bases and J dropped 2; count of bases not matched to a gene: 7. This CDR3 contains 18 residues. The germline gives CDR1 SGDLS, CDR2 YYNGEE. The CDR3 sequence is CASSVGTSGGPAQETQYF. CDR3 in DNA: TGTGCCAGCAGCGTTGGGACTAGCGGGGGGCCAGCACAAGAGACCCAGTACTTC.

The V call is TRBV28, the J call TRBJ1-5, with 7 nucleotides matching TRBD1. Germline CDR1 is MDHEN and CDR2 is SYDVKM. V shed 6 bases and J 7 bases; nucleotides not matched to a gene: 3. The CDR3 sequence is 12 residues long. CDR3 nucleotides: TGTGCCAGCAGATCAGGGGGGCAGCCCCAGCATTTT. It codes for CASRSGGQPQHF.

This sequence joins TRBV7-3 and TRBJ2-2; 10 bases map to TRBD2. There are 15 residues in the CDR3. Germline CDR1 is SGHTA and CDR2 is FQGTGA. The junction had 4 bases not matched to a gene; V was cut back by 4 bases and J by 5 bases. As DNA, the CDR3 is TGTGCCAGCAGCTACCTACTAGCGGGAACCGGGGAGCTGTTTTTT. As protein: CASSYLLAGTGELFF.

The chain links TRBV11-3 to TRBJ1-1; D call uncertain. The CDR3 has 11 residues. The germline V and J ends were trimmed by 1 base and 12 bases, with 9 bases remaining between them. Looked up from germline, CDR1 is SGHNT and CDR2 is YENEEA. In DNA form, the CDR3 reads TGTGCCAGCAGCTTAGCCGATCTAACTTTCTTT. Amino acid sequence: CASSLADLTFF.

This chain joins TRBV18 and TRBJ2-3; weak D call: TRBD1 (6 bases). Germline-derived CDR1 and CDR2 are KGHSH and LQKENI. Trimming removed 3 bases at V and 0 bases at J, with 7 bases between. CDR3 length equals 14 residues. CDR3 protein: CASSPTGSTDTQYF. The CDR3 DNA follows: TGTGCCAGCTCACCCACAGGGAGCACAGATACGCAGTATTTT. Using reference TRBV18 and TRBJ2-3 for the parts outside the CDR3, the full variable domain is NAGVMQNPRHLVRRRGQEARLRCSPMKGHSHVYWYRQLPEEGLKFMVYLQKENIIDESGMPKERFSAEFPKEGPSILRIQQVVRGDSAAYFCASSPTGSTDTQYFGPGTRLTVL.

The chain uses TRBV6-6 and TRBJ1-2; possibly TRBD1 for D (6 bases). Between the trimmed V and J ends, which lost 10 bases and 8 bases, there was a span of 23 bases. CDR1 MNHNY and CDR2 SVGAGI come from the germline V gene (reference sequence). The CDR3 is 14 amino acids. The CDR3 coding sequence is TGTGCCACCCGGGGGGAGTGGGGGCACGGAGGCTACACCTTC. Translation: CATRGEWGHGGYTF.

The chain links TRBV12-5 to TRBJ2-5; D is uncertain. There are 13 residues in the CDR3. Germline V gene data show CDR1 as LGHNT and CDR2 as FRNRAP. V was trimmed by 1 base and J by 5 bases, leaving 8 bases between them. CDR3 sequence: CASGLDLRETQYF. CDR3 bases: TGTGCTAGTGGTTTGGATTTGAGGGAGACCCAGTACTTC. Based on the CDR3 plus reference TRBV12-5 and TRBJ2-5, the full variable domain is DARVTQTPRHKVTEMGQEVTMRCQPILGHNTVFWYRQTMMQGLELLAYFRNRAPLDDSGMPKDRFSAEMPDATLATLKIQPSEPRDSAVYFCASGLDLRETQYFGPGTRLLVL.

This CDR3 is CASSHTSGGSYEQYF. CDR3 DNA sequence: TGTGCCAGCTCACACACTAGCGGGGGCTCCTACGAGCAGTACTTC. This rearrangement joins TRBV18 to TRBJ2-7, with 11 bases identical to TRBD2. CDR3 length: 15 residues. Germline CDR1 and CDR2: KGHSH and LQKENI. Germline trimming cut 4 bases from V and 0 bases from J; bases unmatched to any gene: 2.

This clone was observed many times. The chain recombines TRBV20-1 with TRBJ2-4; 9 bases align to TRBD2. The CDR3 is 17 residues long. Germline CDR1 DFQATT, CDR2 SNEGSKA (reference sequence). V lost 3 bases, J lost 0 bases, and 9 bases stayed unmatched. The CDR3 loop is CSASASGGTAAKNIQYF. CDR3 coding DNA: TGCAGTGCTAGTGCCAGCGGGGGGACAGCAGCCAAAAACATTCAGTACTTC.

The rearrangement joins TRBV7-9 to TRBJ1-1; TRBD1 might be the D (5 bases). Trimming pared 4 bases from V and 4 bases from J, leaving 22 bases between. The CDR3 runs to 17 residues. CDR1 and CDR2 (germline): SEHNR, FQNEAQ (reference sequence). CDR3 DNA: TGTGCCAGCAGCTGGGGGGTGGGTGGTTCGGCGTCCACTGAAGCTTTCTTT. Translated: CASSWGVGGSASTEAFF.

The chain uses TRBV19 and TRBJ1-2; D perhaps matches TRBD1 (6 bases). This CDR3 is built from 15 residues. CDR1 LNHDA and CDR2 SQIVND come from the germline V gene (reference sequence). Deletions cut 7 bases from V and 2 bases from J, with 17 bases between. DNA of the CDR3: TGTGCCAGTATCCCCTCCCGAGGACAGAACTATGGCTACACCTTC. Protein: CASIPSRGQNYGYTF.

The J gene is TRBJ1-5, the V gene TRBV27; D might be TRBD1 (5 bases). With 4 bases removed from V and 5 bases from J, the gap between germline ends came to 12 bases. CDR3 length: 14 residues. In germline, CDR1 is MNHEY, CDR2 SMNVEV (reference sequence). In DNA form, the CDR3 reads TGTGCCAGCAGTTGGTCAGGGCTTCATCAGCCCCAGCATTTT. This gives the protein CASSWSGLHQPQHF.

The V gene is TRBV19, the J gene TRBJ1-5; 10 positions match TRBD1. The J segment lost 0 bases and the V segment lost 5 bases, leaving 10 bases of the junction unmatched. The CDR3 runs to 18 residues. Germline V CDR1 and CDR2: LNHDA, SQIVND (reference sequence). The CDR3 loop reads CASSSRDRGPYSNQPQHF. CDR3 nucleotides: TGTGCCAGTAGTTCTCGAGACAGGGGGCCCTATAGCAATCAGCCCCAGCATTTT.

The chain combines TRBV30 with TRBJ2-3; TRBD1 matches 7 bases. The junction had 1 base not matched to a gene; V was cut back by 0 bases and J by 4 bases. Germline values: CDR1 GTSNPN, CDR2 SVGIG (reference sequence). The CDR3 covers 13 residues. The CDR3 DNA sequence: TGTGCCTGGAGTGTAGGGACAGCAGATACGCAGTATTTT. This encodes CAWSVGTADTQYF.